The present T cell receptor (beta chain) was sequenced within a study of T cell responses to AZD1222 COVID-19 vaccine (dated by TCRdb to the early 2020s). Concerning the study at large: AZD1222 recipients with second doses at about 4 weeks or about 12 weeks were pooled, because spike-specific TCR depth and breadth did not differ between schedules. TCR sequencing was performed for roughly 240 trial participants, of whom about 200 were given two doses of AZD1222 and approximately 25 were given two doses of MenACWY control vaccine. Trial participants were enrolled by age into subgroups of 18-55, 56-69 and 70-plus years, and around 140, 26 and 57 TCR-sequenced participants, respectively, were included in these subgroups. The investigation overall reported the following: No day 14 peak-response samples were available, so repertoires were characterized only after the peak T cell response. A significant rise in spike-specific TCR breadth and depth was observed after two AZD1222 doses relative to day 0 and relative to MenACWY recipients. Conclusions about previously exposed vaccinees are limited because only a handful of AZD1222 recipients were SARS-CoV-2 seropositive at baseline. Participants were mostly white British, with more females than males. The authors suggested clonal diversity may have been underestimated. The 56-69-year group was small, and its depth increase did not reach significance, likely because of low power. The whole spike protein was spanned by vaccine-associated CD4 TCRs, and dominant responses were seen in regions 160-218 and 743-854. Reportedly, almost half of the unique spike-specific TCRs recognized epitopes lying outside the regions that are mutated in the B.1.351 and B.1.1.7 variants.

In the case of this clone: Its antigen has not been determined. No base qualities exist here, and no much larger clone lies one base off it.

The sample's time point label, in plain terms: baseline before first vaccination. Vaccinee samples were obtained from the UK trials COV001 and COV002, which included a single-blind randomized controlled phase 2/3 trial of AZD1222 (ChAdOx1 nCoV-19) in healthy adults. For TCRbeta chain sequencing, PBMC samples from trial participants were taken at day 0 and at day 28 after the second dose. The CDR3 regions of human TCRbeta chains were analyzed by immunosequencing. In the authors' own workflow: Repertoire TCRs were matched against a reference library of SARS-CoV-2-specific TCRs generated with the MIRA antigen-specificity platform. Breadth was defined as the fraction of unique TCRs that were SARS-CoV-2-associated, and depth was defined as the fraction of total T cells that were SARS-CoV-2-associated. Using the MIRA data, each spike-specific TCR was assigned both to the spike region to which the TCR was reactive and to a CD4 or CD8 class. Log10-transformed breadth and depth values were compared by one-way ANOVA with Sidak's multiple comparisons tests. Drawn from immuneACCESS, this table holds only the in-frame rearrangements with V and J called that TCRdb kept. Clones are partly lost; checked studies trace under half to an unresolved V gene and leave the rest unexplained. The V and J calls and clone size come from that table; D and trimming were worked out from the DNA. Here the sample has about 140,000 clones; roughly 92% occur a single time. Jointly, the top ten make up about 5% of the sample.

Including cysteine and phenylalanine, the CDR3 has 16 amino acids. Only the CDR3 region is kept as DNA, spanning 48 bases read in frame from base 1. The V and J ends are trimmed by 7 bases and 4 bases, leaving 17 bases between them. The CDR1 and CDR2 encoded by the germline V gene are MDHEN and SYDVKM. This clonotype originated in an adult in good health. The sequences come from peripheral blood, collected on day 0 of AZD1222 vaccination. The rearranged chain carries TRBV28 and TRBJ1-6, with the D segment identity uncertain. The sequence in DNA is TGTGCCAGCAAAGTCGGTCCCCGGTTGTATAATTCACCCCTCCACTTT. It codes for CASKVGPRLYNSPLHF.